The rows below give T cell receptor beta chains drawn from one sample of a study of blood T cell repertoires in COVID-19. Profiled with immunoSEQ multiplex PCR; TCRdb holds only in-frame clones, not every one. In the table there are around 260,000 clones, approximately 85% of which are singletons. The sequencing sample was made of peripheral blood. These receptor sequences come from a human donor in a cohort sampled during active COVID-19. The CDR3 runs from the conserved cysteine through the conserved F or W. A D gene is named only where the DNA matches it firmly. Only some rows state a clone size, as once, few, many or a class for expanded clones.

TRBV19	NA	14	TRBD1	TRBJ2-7	TGTGCCAGTAGTTTCAGACAGGGGGCCTACGAGCAGTACTTC	CASSFRQGAYEQYF
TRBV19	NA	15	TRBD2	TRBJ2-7	TGTGCCAGTAGTAAACTACTAGCGGATTCCTACGAGCAGTACTTC	CASSKLLADSYEQYF
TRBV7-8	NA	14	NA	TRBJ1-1	TGTGCCAGCAGCTTGAATACGGGGAACACTGAAGCTTTCTTT	CASSLNTGNTEAFF
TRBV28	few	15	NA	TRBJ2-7	TGTGCCAGCTCTTTATCGACAGGCCAGACCTACGAGCAGTACTTC	CASSLSTGQTYEQYF
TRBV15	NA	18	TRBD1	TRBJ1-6	TGTGCCACCAGCAGAGATCTAACCGGACAGGGTTATAATTCACCCCTCCACTTT	CATSRDLTGQGYNSPLHF
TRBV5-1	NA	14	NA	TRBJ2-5	TGCGCCAGCAGCTCCCAACTAAGCCAAGAGACCCAGTACTTC	CASSSQLSQETQYF
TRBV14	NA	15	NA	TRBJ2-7	TGTGCCAGCAGCCTTACGGGACAAGGCTCCTACGAGCAGTACTTC	CASSLTGQGSYEQYF
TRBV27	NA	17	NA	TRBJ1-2	TGTGCCAGCAGTTCGGGGCGATGGGGAGGAACTAACTATGGCTACACCTTC	CASSSGRWGGTNYGYTF
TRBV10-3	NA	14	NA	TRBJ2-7	TGTGCCATCCGGGGGGCGGGGGAGTTCCCTGAGCAGTACTTC	CAIRGAGEFPEQYF
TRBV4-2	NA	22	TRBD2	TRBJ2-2	TGTGCCAGCACAGCGGGGGCGGACCGGGGCCGATGGGGGGGCCCGTACACCGGGGAGCTGTTTTTT	CASTAGADRGRWGGPYTGELFF
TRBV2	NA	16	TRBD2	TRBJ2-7	TGTGCCAGCGCTTCAGGACTAGCGGGACCGGCCCACGAGCAGTACTTC	CASASGLAGPAHEQYF
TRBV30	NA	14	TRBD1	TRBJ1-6	TGTGCCTGGAGCGGACAGGGCGATAATTCACCCCTCCACTTT	CAWSGQGDNSPLHF
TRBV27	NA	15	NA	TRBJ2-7	TGTGCCAGCAGGTTTGGAGGGAAGAGCTCCTACGAGCAGTACTTC	CASRFGGKSSYEQYF
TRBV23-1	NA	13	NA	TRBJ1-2	TGCGCCAGCAGTCGCGACTACGAAGGAGGCTACACCTTC	CASSRDYEGGYTF
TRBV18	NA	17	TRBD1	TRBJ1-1	TGTGCCAGCTCACGAAAGACAGGGGCAGACCGGAACACTGAAGCTTTCTTT	CASSRKTGADRNTEAFF
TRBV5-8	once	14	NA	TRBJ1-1	TGTGCCAGCAGCTTAGCGGGACCTAACACTGAAGCTTTCTTT	CASSLAGPNTEAFF
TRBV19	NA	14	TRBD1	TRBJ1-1	TGTGCCAGTAGTACGGACAGGTCCAACACTGAAGCTTTCTTT	CASSTDRSNTEAFF
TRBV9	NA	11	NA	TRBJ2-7	TGTGCCAGCAGCGGTAGTGGCGAGCAGTACTTC	CASSGSGEQYF
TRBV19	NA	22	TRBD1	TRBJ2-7	TGTGCCAGTAGTATAGGTTGGCGCAGGGGGACCGGTAGAGCTAGTGGCTCCTACGAGCAGTACTTC	CASSIGWRRGTGRASGSYEQYF
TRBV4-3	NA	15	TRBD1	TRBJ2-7	TGCGCCAGCAGCCAAGCCGGGACAGGGGTCTACGAGCAGTACTTC	CASSQAGTGVYEQYF
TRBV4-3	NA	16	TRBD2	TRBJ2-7	TGCGCCAGCAGCCAAGATCTAGCGGGCCCATCCTACGAGCAGTACTTC	CASSQDLAGPSYEQYF
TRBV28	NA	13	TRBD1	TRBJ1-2	TGTGCCAGCTGGTCCCAGGGGGCCTATGGCTACACCTTC	CASWSQGAYGYTF
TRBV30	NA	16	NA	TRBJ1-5	TGTGCCTGGAGTGAAGGGACTCTTACTAGCAATCAGCCCCAGCATTTT	CAWSEGTLTSNQPQHF
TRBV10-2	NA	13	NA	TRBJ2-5	TGCGCCAGCAGGGTTCTATACCAAGAGACCCAGTACTTC	CASRVLYQETQYF
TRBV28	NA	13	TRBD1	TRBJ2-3	TGTGCCAGCAGGGGACAGGGACCAGATACGCAGTATTTT	CASRGQGPDTQYF
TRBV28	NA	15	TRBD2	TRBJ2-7	TGTGCCAGCGGGGGGGGACTAGCGGATTCCTACGAGCAGTACTTC	CASGGGLADSYEQYF
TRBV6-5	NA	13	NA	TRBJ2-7	TGTGCCAGCAGTCGCGACAAAACCTACGAGCAGTACTTC	CASSRDKTYEQYF
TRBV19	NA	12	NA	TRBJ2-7	TGTGCCAGTAAAGGGGCGCCGGTCGAGCAGTACTTC	CASKGAPVEQYF
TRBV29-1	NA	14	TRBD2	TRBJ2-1	TGCAGTACGATGATGACTAGCGCTCTTAATGAGCAGTTCTTC	CSTMMTSALNEQFF
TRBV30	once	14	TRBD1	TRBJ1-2	TGTGCCTGGAGGACGGGGACAGGGCGCTATGGCTACACCTTC	CAWRTGTGRYGYTF
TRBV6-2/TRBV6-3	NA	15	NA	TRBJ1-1	TGTGCCAGCAGCTTTGGCCACAGGGCCAACACTGAAGCTTTCTTT	CASSFGHRANTEAFF
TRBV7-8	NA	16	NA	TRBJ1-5	TGTGCCAGCAGCTTAGATTCCACAGGGATGGGTCAGCCCCAGCATTTT	CASSLDSTGMGQPQHF
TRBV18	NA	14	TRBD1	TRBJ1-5	TGTGCCAGCTCACCGACAGGGGTCGGGCAGCCCCAGCATTTT	CASSPTGVGQPQHF
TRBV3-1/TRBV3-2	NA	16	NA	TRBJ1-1	TGTGCCAGCAGCCAAGAAACAGTCCTTACGGGAGCTGAAGCTTTCTTT	CASSQETVLTGAEAFF
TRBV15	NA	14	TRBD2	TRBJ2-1	TGTGCCACGTCTAGCGGGGGGGAGGACAATGAGCAGTTCTTC	CATSSGGEDNEQFF
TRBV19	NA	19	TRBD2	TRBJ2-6	TGTGCCAGTAGTATATCGACTAGCGGGGGAAGCTCTGGGGCCAACGTCCTGACTTTC	CASSISTSGGSSGANVLTF
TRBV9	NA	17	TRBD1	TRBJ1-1	TGTGCCAGCAGCGTAGGAGACAGGGGATCCCTGAACACTGAAGCTTTCTTT	CASSVGDRGSLNTEAFF
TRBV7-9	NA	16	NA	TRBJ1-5	TGTGCCAGCAGCTTAGCGGGGCCACAGGGCAATCAGCCCCAGCATTTT	CASSLAGPQGNQPQHF
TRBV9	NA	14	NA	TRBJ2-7	TGTGCCAGCAGCGGCCGGGACATTTCCTACGAGCAGTACTTC	CASSGRDISYEQYF
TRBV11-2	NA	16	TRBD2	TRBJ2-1	TGTGCCAGCAGCTCCTTTAGCGGGAGACCTCTAAACGAGCAGTTCTTC	CASSSFSGRPLNEQFF
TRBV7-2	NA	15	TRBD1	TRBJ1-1	TGTGCCAGCAGCTTAATCGGACAGGGGTACAGTGAAGCTTTCTTT	CASSLIGQGYSEAFF
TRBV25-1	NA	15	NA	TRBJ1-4	TGTGCCAGCAGTGTAGGGGTCACGACTAATGAAAAACTGTTTTTT	CASSVGVTTNEKLFF
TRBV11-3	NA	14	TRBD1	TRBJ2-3	TGTGCCAGCAGCGAGAGGGGGACAGAAGATACGCAGTATTTT	CASSERGTEDTQYF
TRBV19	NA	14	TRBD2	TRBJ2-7	TGTGCCAGTAGTAACAGCGGGGGAGCCTACGAGCAGTACTTC	CASSNSGGAYEQYF
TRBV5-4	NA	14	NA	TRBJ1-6	TGTGCCAGCAGCCGCAGGGCCCAGGAGTCACCCCTCCACTTT	CASSRRAQESPLHF
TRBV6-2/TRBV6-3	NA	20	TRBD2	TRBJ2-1	TGTGCCAGCAGTTACTCGATGGGCTATAGTGGAGCGGGAGGGGGGAATGAGCAGTTCTTC	CASSYSMGYSGAGGGNEQFF
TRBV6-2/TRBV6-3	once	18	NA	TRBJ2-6	TGTGCCAGCAGTTACGGGGGACATATCAGCTCTGGGGCCAACGTCCTGACTTTC	CASSYGGHISSGANVLTF
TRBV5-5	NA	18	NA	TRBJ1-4	TGTGCCAGCAGCTTGAATCGACAGCAGATTGTGTCTAATGAAAAACTGTTTTTT	CASSLNRQQIVSNEKLFF
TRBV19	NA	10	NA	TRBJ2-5	TGTGCCAGGGCTAGGGAGACCCAGTACTTC	CARARETQYF
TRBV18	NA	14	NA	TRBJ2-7	TGTGCCAGCTCACCACCCTTCATAGACTACGAGCAGTACTTC	CASSPPFIDYEQYF
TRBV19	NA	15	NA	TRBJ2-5	TGTGCCAGTGCCCGAGGGCGGATAGGCCGGGAGACCCAGTACTTC	CASARGRIGRETQYF
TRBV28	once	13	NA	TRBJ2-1	TGTGCCAGCAGTTTGGGGACTTTCAATGAGCAGTTCTTC	CASSLGTFNEQFF
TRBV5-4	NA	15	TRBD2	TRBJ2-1	TGTGCCAGCAGCGAACGACTAGCTCCCTACAATGAGCAGTTCTTC	CASSERLAPYNEQFF
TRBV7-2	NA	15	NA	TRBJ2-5	TGTGCCAGCAGCTTAGAAAAGGCGGGCCGAGAGACCCAGTACTTC	CASSLEKAGRETQYF
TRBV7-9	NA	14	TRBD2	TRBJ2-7	TGTGCCAGCAGCCCCGGGGGGGGACCCTACGAGCAGTACTTC	CASSPGGGPYEQYF
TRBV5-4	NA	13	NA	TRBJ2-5	TGTGCCAGCAGCTTGAAAGGAGAAGAGACCCAGTACTTC	CASSLKGEETQYF
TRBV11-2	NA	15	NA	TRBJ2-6	TGTGCCAGCAGCTCCCAGGGCTCTGGGGCCAACGTCCTGACTTTC	CASSSQGSGANVLTF
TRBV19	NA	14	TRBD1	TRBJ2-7	TGTGCCAGTAGTACGGGACAGGGGTTCTACGAGCAGTACTTC	CASSTGQGFYEQYF
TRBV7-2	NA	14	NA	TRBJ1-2	TGTGCCAGCAGCTTAATACAGGGACACTATGGCTACACCTTC	CASSLIQGHYGYTF